A single sample is the source of the 5 T cell receptor beta chains below, sequenced in a study of blood T cell repertoires in COVID-19. Profiling relied on immunoSEQ multiplex PCR, and the TCRdb table lists in-frame clones only, not all of them. Of around 130,000 clones listed, roughly 71% are singletons. Sequencing input: peripheral blood. The receptors derive from a man older than 75 with acute or convalescent COVID-19.

J is TRBJ1-5 and V is TRBV19, with 9 positions matching TRBD1. The CDR3 extends over 15 amino acids. After removal of 5 bases from V and 5 bases from J, the junction contained 7 bases not matched to a gene. Germline CDR1 and CDR2: LNHDA and SQIVND (reference sequence). The CDR3 DNA reads TGTGCCAGTAGTTCAGGGACAGGGACTTATCAGCCCCAGCATTTT. Translating it yields CASSSGTGTYQPQHF.

The V and J genes are TRBV5-1 and TRBJ2-1, with TRBD2 identical over 12 bases. Germline assignment: CDR1 SGHRS and CDR2 YFSETQ. Trimming at V came to 4 bases and at J to 9 bases, leaving 8 bases not matched to a gene. CDR3 length: 15 residues. DNA of the CDR3: TGCGCCAGCAGCCTCGCTAGCGGGGGGGGCGTTGAGCAGTTCTTC. Encoded protein: CASSLASGGGVEQFF.

The CDR3 spells CASSEELKLGPFF. CDR3 sequence (DNA): TGTGCCAGCAGTGAGGAGTTAAAGCTGGGGCCGTTCTTC. The rearrangement links TRBV2 to TRBJ2-1, with D perhaps matching TRBD1 (5 bases). Trimming pared 3 bases from V and 15 bases from J, leaving 18 bases between. CDR1 and CDR2 (germline): SNHLY, FYNNEI. The CDR3 spans 13 residues.

The chain couples TRBV27 to TRBJ1-2, with 12 bases matching TRBD1. The CDR3 spans 17 residues. The V gene's germline CDR1 is MNHEY and CDR2 SMNVEV (reference sequence). V dropped 8 bases and J dropped 1; count of bases not matched to a gene: 11. Here the CDR3 DNA reads TGTGCCAGCTCGGCGAAGGGACAGGGGGCTGGTAACTATGGCTACACCTTC. This translates into CASSAKGQGAGNYGYTF.

This clone came up once. The chain joins TRBV10-3 to TRBJ1-1; 8 bases match TRBD1. CDR3 length: 12 amino acids. The ends lost 11 bases at V and 5 bases at J; junction bases unmatched: 7. Germline loops: CDR1 ENHRY, CDR2 SYGVKD. The chain's CDR3 is CAVGTGLTEAFF. The CDR3 DNA reads as TGTGCCGTCGGGACAGGTTTAACTGAAGCTTTCTTT.